This T cell receptor (beta chain) is drawn from a study of Ad26.COV2.S vaccination and SARS-CoV-2 variants. Germline V lookup: CDR1 SGHVS, CDR2 FNYEAQ. V lost 5 bases, J lost 0 bases, and 2 bases stayed unmatched. The CDR3 runs 15 residues. Repertoires were generated with immunoSEQ multiplex PCR, while TCRdb's copy carries only in-frame clones and drops some. Of roughly 320,000 clones in the sample, around nine tenths were seen once. Sample treatment: over 15 received Ad26.COV2.S at low or high dose, single or two shots; several received placebo; per-sample allocation not given. Following the first vaccine or placebo injection, samples were taken on day 63.

The clonotype comes from a person aged 18-60 years who received the Ad26.COV2.S COVID-19 vaccine or a placebo. The sample was peripheral blood, taken in a trial of Ad26.COV2.S vaccine versus placebo. The V call is TRBV7-6, the J call TRBJ2-3, with 10 bases that match TRBD2. The DNA for the CDR3 is TGTGCCAGCAGCCGTAGCGGGGGGAGCACAGATACGCAGTATTTT. This gives the protein CASSRSGGSTDTQYF.